The 31 T cell receptor beta chains below come from one sample, sequenced in a study of blood T cell repertoires in COVID-19 (TCRdb year 2020). Library preparation employed the immunoSEQ multiplex PCR assay. Held by TCRdb, this immuneACCESS table contains in-frame sequences only and omits some clones. Under half of the omission traces to an unresolved V gene where checked; the cause of the rest is unknown. Across this sample there are 97,000 or so clones, with almost 85% seen only once. The ten largest clones capture 10% of the sample. Source material: peripheral blood. All receptors come from a man in his 70s with acute or convalescent COVID-19.

V is TRBV6-4 and J is TRBJ1-4, with a possible D match to TRBD1 (6 bases). Germline V gene sequence: CDR1 MRHNA, CDR2 SNTAGT. The CDR3 length is 15 residues. V was cut by 6 bases and J by 4 bases, with 15 bases left in between. The CDR3 DNA sequence: TGTGCCAGCAGGGAGGACAGCTCTAATAATGAAAAACTGTTTTTT. It translates to CASREDSSNNEKLFF.

The genes are TRBV15 and TRBJ2-3, with 12 bases identical to TRBD2. CDR1 and CDR2 from the germline V gene are LNHNV and YYDKDF (reference sequence). Trimming took 6 bases from V and 4 from J; bases not matched to a gene: 5. The CDR3 sequence is 15 residues long. The DNA for the CDR3 is TGTGCCACCAGAGGACTAGCGGGGCGGTCAGATACGCAGTATTTT. It specifies CATRGLAGRSDTQYF.

This chain joins TRBV30 and TRBJ2-3; TRBD1 is a possible D gene (5 bases). Germline V gene lookup returns CDR1 GTSNPN and CDR2 SVGIG (reference sequence). The CDR3 is made up of 13 amino acids. With 7 bases removed from V and 1 base from J, the gap between germline ends came to 12 bases. The CDR3 spells CASHLGGTDTQYF. CDR3 nucleotide sequence: TGTGCCTCCCACCTAGGGGGCACAGATACGCAGTATTTT.

The chain employs TRBV2 and TRBJ1-5, with TRBD1 as a possible D gene (5 bases). Germline assignment: CDR1 SNHLY and CDR2 FYNNEI. Trimming cost V 5 bases and J 11 bases, with 19 bases left between them. The length of the CDR3 is 14 residues. Here the CDR3 reads CASSLGVRFLSQHF. For the CDR3, the DNA is TGTGCCAGCAGTCTAGGGGTGAGGTTTTTGTCCCAGCATTTT.

The CDR3 sequence: CSASLGGAIYEQYF. CDR3 nucleotide sequence: TGCAGTGCTAGTTTGGGTGGAGCCATCTACGAGCAGTACTTC. The J gene is TRBJ2-7, the V gene TRBV20-1; D is uncertain. Trimming removed 3 bases at V and 3 bases at J, with 15 bases between. The V gene's germline CDR1 is DFQATT and CDR2 SNEGSKA (reference sequence). The CDR3 extends over 14 amino acids.

This clone was picked up one time. This chain joins TRBV19 and TRBJ2-1; TRBD1 matches at 8 bases. This CDR3 comprises 14 residues. The V gene's germline CDR1 is LNHDA and CDR2 SQIVND (reference sequence). With V trimmed by 7 bases and J by 5 bases, 7 bases remained unmatched. The CDR3 region has the DNA TGTGCCAGTACAGACGGGACAGGAAACAATGAGCAGTTCTTC. It translates to CASTDGTGNNEQFF. Variable domain in full (rest from reference TRBV19 and TRBJ2-1): DGGITQSPKYLFRKEGQNVTLSCEQNLNHDAMYWYRQDPGQGLRLIYYSQIVNDFQKGDIAEGYSVSREKKESFPLTVTSAQKNPTAFYLCASTDGTGNNEQFFGPGTRLTVL.

This clone showed up just a few times. The chain couples TRBV30 to TRBJ1-6, with D uncertain. The CDR3 is 12 residues long. Germline assignment: CDR1 GTSNPN and CDR2 SVGIG (reference sequence). V was clipped by 5 bases and J by 10 bases, with 12 bases between them. CDR3 amino acids: CAWGRTLSPLHF. In DNA form, the CDR3 reads TGTGCCTGGGGACGGACTCTGTCACCCCTCCACTTT.

This clone occurred a few times. V and J are TRBV21-1 and TRBJ1-5; TRBD1 is taken as the D call from the table, unchecked against the DNA. TRBV21-1 is classified as a pseudogene. CDR3 length: 14 amino acids. CDR3: CASRVDRGGQPQHF. The CDR3 region has the DNA TGTGCCAGCAGAGTGGACAGGGGCGGTCAGCCCCAGCATTTT.

The chain combines TRBV3-1 (or the pseudogene TRBV3-2) with TRBJ1-2, with TRBD1 as a possible D gene (6 bases). V lost 1 base and J lost 2, with 17 bases in between. The CDR3 totals 17 residues. Germline-derived CDR1 and CDR2 are LGHDT and YNNKEL (reference sequence). The CDR3 coding sequence is TGTGCCAGCAGCCAAGGACGAGCGGGACACCTCAACTATGGCTACACCTTC. Protein sequence: CASSQGRAGHLNYGYTF.

V gene TRBV7-9 combines with J gene TRBJ1-1; 12 nucleotides agree with TRBD1. The CDR3 runs 15 residues. With 4 bases clipped from V and 5 bases from J, the junction kept 5 bases outside the gene matches. Germline values: CDR1 SEHNR, CDR2 FQNEAQ (reference sequence). The CDR3 spells CASSWGQGAQTEAFF. DNA for the CDR3: TGTGCCAGCAGCTGGGGACAGGGGGCTCAAACTGAAGCTTTCTTT.

This chain uses TRBV28 with TRBJ1-3, with a tentative D call TRBD1 (5 bases). Germline lookup yields CDR1 MDHEN and CDR2 SYDVKM. Trimming took off 4 bases at V and 3 bases at J, with 13 bases between the two ends. The CDR3 spans 15 residues. CDR3: CASSSPPGGGNTIYF. CDR3 bases: TGTGCCAGCAGTTCCCCCCCCGGGGGTGGAAACACCATATATTTT.

Here the CDR3 reads CASSQLRSGGPTDTQYF. The CDR3 bases are TGTGCCAGCAGCCAACTTCGTAGCGGGGGGCCGACAGATACGCAGTATTTT. The chain links TRBV4-2 to TRBJ2-3, with 10 bases fitting TRBD2. CDR3 length equals 17 residues. J was trimmed by 3 bases and V by 2 bases; bases with no gene match: 8. The V gene's germline CDR1 is LGHNA and CDR2 YNFKEQ.

This clone showed up just a few times. The CDR3 DNA reads TGTGCCAGCACACAGGGGGGACTAAACCCTAACTATGGCTACACCTTC. Protein sequence: CASTQGGLNPNYGYTF. The chain couples TRBV28 to TRBJ1-2, with 8 bases matching TRBD1. Germline V gene data show CDR1 as MDHEN and CDR2 as SYDVKM. The CDR3 is 16 amino acids. Trimming took 7 bases from V and 0 from J; bases not matched to a gene: 10.

This clone was detected only a few times. The gene calls are TRBV3-1 (or the pseudogene TRBV3-2) and TRBJ1-2, with 8 bases fitting TRBD1. The CDR3 spans 14 residues. With V trimmed by 6 bases and J by 6 bases, 9 bases remained unmatched. The germline V gene encodes CDR1 LGHDT and CDR2 YNNKEL (reference sequence). CDR3 nucleotide sequence: TGTGCCAGCAGTCCAGGGGGCGCCGGGAATGGCTACACCTTC. It yields the protein CASSPGGAGNGYTF.

The CDR3 DNA sequence: TGTGCCATTCGACAGGGCAACCGGCCCCAGCATTTT. It is translated as CAIRQGNRPQHF. The chain couples TRBV21-1 to TRBJ1-5; no DNA check was done on the table's D call, TRBD1. TRBV21-1 is given as a pseudogene. CDR3 size: 12 residues.

This clone appeared once. This chain connects TRBV2 to TRBJ2-2, with D possibly TRBD2 on 6 matching bases. Germline assignment: CDR1 SNHLY and CDR2 FYNNEI. V lost 3 bases, J lost 4 bases, and 12 bases lay in between. The CDR3 has 15 residues. The CDR3 is CASSDRSGVTGELFF. The DNA for the CDR3 is TGTGCCAGCAGTGATCGGTCGGGAGTCACCGGGGAGCTGTTTTTT.

V is TRBV7-2 and J is TRBJ1-3; a weak D match, TRBD1 (5 bases). Germline CDR1 reads SGHTA; CDR2 reads FQGNSA. The CDR3 has 15 residues. V was shortened by 5 bases and J by 2 bases, with 13 bases between the two germline ends. The CDR3 nucleotides read TGTGCCAGCAGCCCTCAGGGTGGTGCTGGAAACACCATATATTTT. Translation: CASSPQGGAGNTIYF.

The CDR3 loop reads CASSRSPPSSYNEQFF. Here the CDR3 DNA reads TGCGCCAGCAGTCGTAGCCCCCCCAGCTCCTACAATGAGCAGTTCTTC. The gene calls are TRBV5-1 and TRBJ2-1; no definite D call. The CDR3 is 16 amino acids. Germline CDR1 and CDR2: SGHRS and YFSETQ. V lost 5 bases and J lost 0, with 15 bases in between.

This clone was seen only a few times. The V gene is TRBV7-3, the J gene TRBJ2-1; 10 bases are a match to TRBD2. V was pared by 3 bases and J by 10 bases, with 3 bases of the junction left unmatched. This CDR3 comprises 13 residues. Germline values: CDR1 SGHTA, CDR2 FQGTGA. CDR3: CASSFGLAEEQFF. As DNA, the CDR3 is TGTGCCAGCAGCTTTGGACTAGCGGAAGAGCAGTTCTTC.

The rearrangement joins TRBV30 to TRBJ1-5; D remains ambiguous. Germline V lookup: CDR1 GTSNPN, CDR2 SVGIG (reference sequence). This CDR3 spans 13 amino acids. Trimming left V 2 bases short and J 3 bases short, with 8 bases between. CDR3 loop: CAWSSGYNQPQHF. CDR3 bases: TGTGCCTGGAGTTCCGGGTACAATCAGCCCCAGCATTTT.

The chain combines TRBV4-1 with TRBJ2-3; TRBD1 matches at 9 bases. V lost 4 bases to trimming and J lost 3 bases; unmatched junction nucleotides: 2. CDR1 and CDR2 (germline): MGHRA, YSYEKL. The CDR3 runs to 14 residues. The CDR3 DNA reads TGCGCCAGCAGCCCCGGGACAGGGACAGATACGCAGTATTTT. This gives the protein CASSPGTGTDTQYF.

The chain joins TRBV11-2 to TRBJ2-2; D is uncertain. Germline V gene sequence: CDR1 SGHAT, CDR2 FQNNGV. Deletions cut 2 bases from V and 4 bases from J, with 5 bases between. CDR3 size: 13 residues. The CDR3 nucleotides are TGTGCCAGCAGCTTATCAGTCACCGGGGAGCTGTTTTTT. Translation gives CASSLSVTGELFF.

V gene TRBV24-1 combines with J gene TRBJ1-1; D gene uncertain. Germline V gene sequence: CDR1 KGHDR, CDR2 SFDVKD. With 2 bases removed from V and 8 bases from J, the gap between germline ends came to 14 bases. There are 14 residues in the CDR3. CDR3 residues: CATSDSSLFSEAFF. CDR3 coding DNA: TGTGCCACCAGTGATTCGTCCCTGTTCTCGGAAGCTTTCTTT.

The V gene is TRBV3-1 (or the pseudogene TRBV3-2), the J gene TRBJ2-2; 10 nucleotides align to TRBD2. This CDR3 is 17 amino acids long. Unmatched junction bases numbered 11, after V lost 7 bases and J lost 3 bases. Germline values: CDR1 LGHDT, CDR2 YNNKEL (reference sequence). The CDR3 nucleotides read TGTGCCAGCACCCCGGGATTAGCGGGGGGCCACACCGGGGAGCTGTTTTTT. Residues: CASTPGLAGGHTGELFF.

This chain connects TRBV27 to TRBJ1-6; no reliable D call. Germline V gene data show CDR1 as MNHEY and CDR2 as SMNVEV (reference sequence). Trimming took off 2 bases at V and 9 bases at J, with 8 bases between the two ends. CDR3 length equals 13 residues. The CDR3 DNA reads as TGTGCCAGCAGTTTACGTGAGTCTTCACCCCTCCACTTT. Translated: CASSLRESSPLHF.

The chain employs TRBV7-8 and TRBJ1-1; 9 bases agree with TRBD1. The germline V gene has CDR1 SGHVS and CDR2 FQNEAQ. V trimming: 5 bases; J trimming: 4 bases; junction bases outside the gene matches: 5. The CDR3 consists of 14 residues. The CDR3 DNA sequence: TGTGCCAGCAGCCCTCCGGGACAGGGCACTGAAGCTTTCTTT. This gives the protein CASSPPGQGTEAFF.

The V call is TRBV6-2 or TRBV6-3, the J call TRBJ2-1; TRBD2 matches 8 bases. The CDR3 length is 14 residues. Germline-derived CDR1 and CDR2 are MNHEY and SVGEGT. The trim removed 0 bases at V and 9 bases at J, leaving 4 bases unmatched. The CDR3 loop is CASSYSREVAEQFF. CDR3 sequence (DNA): TGTGCCAGCAGTTACTCGCGGGAGGTCGCTGAGCAGTTCTTC.

This chain joins TRBV5-1 and TRBJ1-1, with 8 bases matching TRBD1. The junction had 4 bases not matched to a gene; V was cut back by 3 bases and J by 6 bases. This CDR3 spans 13 amino acids. From germline, CDR1 is SGHRS and CDR2 YFSETQ. The CDR3, as DNA: TGCGCCAGCAGCTCTGACAGGGGAGCTGAAGCTTTCTTT. It codes for CASSSDRGAEAFF.

This rearrangement joins TRBV9 to TRBJ1-6; D is unclear. Germline values: CDR1 SGDLS, CDR2 YYNGEE. The V and J ends lost 3 bases and 4 bases respectively, with 8 bases between them. There are 14 residues in the CDR3. CDR3 region: CASSEGGYNSPLHF. The CDR3 coding sequence is TGTGCCAGCAGCGAAGGAGGTTATAATTCACCCCTCCACTTT.

V is TRBV10-3 and J is TRBJ2-5, with TRBD1 matching over 10 bases. The CDR3 has 14 amino acids. V lost 8 bases, J lost 2 bases, and 5 bases stayed unmatched. Per germline, CDR1 ENHRY and CDR2 SYGVKD. The chain's CDR3 is CAISDRGDQETQYF. CDR3 sequence (DNA): TGTGCCATCTCGGACAGGGGGGATCAAGAGACCCAGTACTTC.

The chain has TRBV19 and TRBJ2-7; 10 bases map to TRBD1. Germline trimming cut 4 bases from V and 5 bases from J; bases unmatched to any gene: 2. The CDR3 is made up of 13 amino acids. Germline V lookup: CDR1 LNHDA, CDR2 SQIVND (reference sequence). CDR3 DNA sequence: TGTGCCAGTAGTACCGGGACAGGGGACGAGCAGTACTTC. Translation: CASSTGTGDEQYF. Combining the CDR3 with reference TRBV19 and TRBJ2-7 gives the whole variable domain DGGITQSPKYLFRKEGQNVTLSCEQNLNHDAMYWYRQDPGQGLRLIYYSQIVNDFQKGDIAEGYSVSREKKESFPLTVTSAQKNPTAFYLCASSTGTGDEQYFGPGTRLTVT.